This TCR beta chain was sequenced in a study of PD-1 blockade in classical Hodgkin lymphoma. This CDR3 has 13 residues. Trimming took 6 bases from V and 8 from J, leaving 13 bases between them. Germline values: CDR1 MNHNY, CDR2 SVGAGI (reference sequence). To note about this clone: What it binds is not known.

Some clones are missing from TCRdb's copy, which holds only in-frame ones; the method was immunoSEQ multiplex PCR. Here the sample spans about 150,000 clones, 78% being singletons. Study-level findings and limits: The CD4+ diversity rise by C4D1 was clearest in complete responders.

Each patient relapsed following autologous stem cell transplantation, and prior brentuximab vedotin exposure differed. The source is a human donor with classical Hodgkin lymphoma. Sequencing was performed on peripheral blood mononuclear cells (PBMCs), taken before the second cycle of nivolumab. This rearrangement joins TRBV6-6 to TRBJ1-4; possibly TRBD1 for D (5 bases). In DNA, the CDR3 is TGTGCCAGCAGGGGCCGGGGCGAGGAAAAACTGTTTTTT. It is translated as CASRGRGEEKLFF.